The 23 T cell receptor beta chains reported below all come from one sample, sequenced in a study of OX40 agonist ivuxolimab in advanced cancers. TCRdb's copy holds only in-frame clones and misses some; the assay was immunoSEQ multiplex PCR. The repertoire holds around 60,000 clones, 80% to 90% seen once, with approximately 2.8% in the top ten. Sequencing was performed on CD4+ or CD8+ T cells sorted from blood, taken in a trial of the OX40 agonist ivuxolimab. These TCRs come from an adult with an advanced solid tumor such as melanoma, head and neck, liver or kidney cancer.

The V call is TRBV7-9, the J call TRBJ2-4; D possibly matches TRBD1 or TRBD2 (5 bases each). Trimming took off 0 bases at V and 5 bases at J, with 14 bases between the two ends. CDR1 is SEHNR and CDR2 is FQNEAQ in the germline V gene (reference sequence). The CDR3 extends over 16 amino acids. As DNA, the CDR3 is TGTGCCAGCAGCTTAGCGTTCGGGGCAGTGGAAAACATTCAGTACTTC. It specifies CASSLAFGAVENIQYF.

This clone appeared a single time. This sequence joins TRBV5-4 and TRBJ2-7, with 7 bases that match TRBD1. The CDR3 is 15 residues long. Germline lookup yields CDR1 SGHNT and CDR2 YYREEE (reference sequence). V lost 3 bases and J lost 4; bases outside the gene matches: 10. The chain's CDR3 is CASSWSSGTEYEQYF. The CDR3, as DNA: TGTGCCAGCAGCTGGAGCTCTGGGACAGAATACGAGCAGTACTTC. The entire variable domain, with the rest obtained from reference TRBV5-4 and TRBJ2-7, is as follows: ETGVTQSPTHLIKTRGQQVTLRCSSQSGHNTVSWYQQALGQGPQFIFQYYREEENGRGNFPPRFSGLQFPNYSSELNVNALELDDSALYLCASSWSSGTEYEQYFGPGTRLTVT.

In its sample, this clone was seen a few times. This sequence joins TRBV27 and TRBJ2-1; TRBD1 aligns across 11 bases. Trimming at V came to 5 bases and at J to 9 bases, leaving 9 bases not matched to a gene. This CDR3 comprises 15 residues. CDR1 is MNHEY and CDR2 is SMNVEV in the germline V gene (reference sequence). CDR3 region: CASSPRTGGLTEQFF. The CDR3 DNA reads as TGTGCCAGCAGTCCCAGGACAGGGGGCCTTACTGAGCAGTTCTTC.

The CDR3 DNA reads TGTGCCAGCTCACCACCCGGGACTAGCGGCTACGAGCAGTACTTC. Residues: CASSPPGTSGYEQYF. The rearrangement links TRBV18 to TRBJ2-7; 11 bases fit TRBD2. There are 15 residues in the CDR3. Looked up from germline, CDR1 is KGHSH and CDR2 is LQKENI. J gave up 3 bases and V 0 bases, and 1 base lay outside the gene matches.

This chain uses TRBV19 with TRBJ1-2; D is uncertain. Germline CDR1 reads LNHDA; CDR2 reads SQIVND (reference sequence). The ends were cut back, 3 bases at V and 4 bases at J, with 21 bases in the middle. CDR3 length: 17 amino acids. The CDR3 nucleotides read TGTGCCAGTAGTATCCTCCAACTTTCGGGCTCAGGCTATGGCTACACCTTC. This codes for CASSILQLSGSGYGYTF.

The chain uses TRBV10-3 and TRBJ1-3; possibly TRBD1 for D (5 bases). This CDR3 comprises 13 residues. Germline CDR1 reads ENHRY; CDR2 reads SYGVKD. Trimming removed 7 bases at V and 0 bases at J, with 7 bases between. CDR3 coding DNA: TGTGCCATCACCGGGGGCTCTGGAAACACCATATATTTT. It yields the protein CAITGGSGNTIYF.

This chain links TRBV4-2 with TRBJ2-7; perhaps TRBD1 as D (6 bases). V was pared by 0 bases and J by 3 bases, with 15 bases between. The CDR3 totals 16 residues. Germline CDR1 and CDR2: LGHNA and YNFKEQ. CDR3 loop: CASSQDTLKGDYEQYF. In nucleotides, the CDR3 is TGTGCCAGCAGCCAAGACACCCTAAAGGGGGACTACGAGCAGTACTTC.

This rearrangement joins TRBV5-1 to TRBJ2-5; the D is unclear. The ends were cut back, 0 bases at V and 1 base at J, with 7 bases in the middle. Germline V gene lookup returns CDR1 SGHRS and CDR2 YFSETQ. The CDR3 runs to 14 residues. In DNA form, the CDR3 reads TGCGCCAGCAGCTTGGGGGCCGCCCAAGAGACCCAGTACTTC. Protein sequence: CASSLGAAQETQYF.

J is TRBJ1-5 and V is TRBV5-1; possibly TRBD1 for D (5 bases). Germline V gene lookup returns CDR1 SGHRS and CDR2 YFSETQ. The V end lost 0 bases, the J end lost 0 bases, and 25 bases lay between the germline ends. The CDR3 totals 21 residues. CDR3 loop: CASSLAGSLLPGSYSNQPQHF. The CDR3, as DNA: TGCGCCAGCAGCTTGGCCGGAAGCTTACTCCCAGGGTCATATAGCAATCAGCCCCAGCATTTT.

CDR3 amino acids: CASHGNTDTQYF. The CDR3 bases are TGTGCCAGCCACGGAAACACAGATACGCAGTATTTT. This chain joins TRBV28 and TRBJ2-3; D remains ambiguous. Germline V gene sequence: CDR1 MDHEN, CDR2 SYDVKM. V was clipped by 8 bases and J by 2 bases, with 8 bases between them. The CDR3 has 12 amino acids.

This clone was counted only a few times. CDR3 region: CASSPRDYNTGELFF. Here the CDR3 DNA reads TGTGCCAGCTCACCCAGGGATTATAACACCGGGGAGCTGTTTTTT. This chain uses TRBV18 with TRBJ2-2, with D possibly TRBD1 on 5 matching bases. In germline, CDR1 is KGHSH, CDR2 LQKENI. The ends were cut back, 3 bases at V and 2 bases at J, with 10 bases in the middle. The CDR3 spans 15 residues.

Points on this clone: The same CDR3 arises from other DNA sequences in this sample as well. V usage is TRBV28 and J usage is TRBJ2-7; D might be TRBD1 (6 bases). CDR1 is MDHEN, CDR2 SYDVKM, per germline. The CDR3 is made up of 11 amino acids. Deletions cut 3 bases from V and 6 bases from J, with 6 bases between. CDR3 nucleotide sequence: TGTGCCAGCAGTTTCAGGGGCGAGCAGTACTTC. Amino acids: CASSFRGEQYF.

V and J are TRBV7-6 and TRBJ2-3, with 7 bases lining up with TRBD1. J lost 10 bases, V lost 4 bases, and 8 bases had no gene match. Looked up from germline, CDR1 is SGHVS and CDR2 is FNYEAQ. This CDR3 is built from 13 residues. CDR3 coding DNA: TGTGCCAGCAGCTCCAGGGACAGAGGACCGCAGTATTTT. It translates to CASSSRDRGPQYF.

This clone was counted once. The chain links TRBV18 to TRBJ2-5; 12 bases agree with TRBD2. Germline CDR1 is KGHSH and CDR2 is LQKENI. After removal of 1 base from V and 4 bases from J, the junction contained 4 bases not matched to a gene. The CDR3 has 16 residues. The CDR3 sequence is CASSPQASGRGETQYF. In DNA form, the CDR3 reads TGTGCCAGCTCACCACAGGCTAGCGGGAGGGGAGAGACCCAGTACTTC.

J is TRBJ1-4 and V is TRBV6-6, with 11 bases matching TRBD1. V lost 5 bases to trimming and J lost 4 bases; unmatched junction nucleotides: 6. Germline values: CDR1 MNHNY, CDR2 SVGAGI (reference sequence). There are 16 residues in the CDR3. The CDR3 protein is CASSPWTGGHNEKLFF. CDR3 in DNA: TGTGCCAGCAGTCCCTGGACAGGGGGCCATAATGAAAAACTGTTTTTT.

The CDR3 here is CASTAWGDYGYTF. CDR3 nucleotides: TGTGCCAGCACCGCGTGGGGGGACTATGGCTACACCTTC. The chain recombines TRBV28 with TRBJ1-2; D is possibly TRBD1 (5 bases). V was clipped by 7 bases and J by 3 bases, with 12 bases between them. Germline V lookup: CDR1 MDHEN, CDR2 SYDVKM. The CDR3 runs 13 residues.

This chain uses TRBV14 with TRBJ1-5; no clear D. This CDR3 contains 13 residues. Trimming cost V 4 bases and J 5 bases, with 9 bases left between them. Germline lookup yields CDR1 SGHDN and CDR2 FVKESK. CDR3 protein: CASSRSNDQPQHF. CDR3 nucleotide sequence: TGTGCCAGCAGCCGATCAAACGATCAGCCCCAGCATTTT.

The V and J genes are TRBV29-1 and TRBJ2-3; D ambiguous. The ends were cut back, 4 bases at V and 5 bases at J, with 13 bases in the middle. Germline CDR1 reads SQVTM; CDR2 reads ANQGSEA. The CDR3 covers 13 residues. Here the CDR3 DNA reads TGCAGCGTTGTGTCGAGCGATATAGATACGCAGTATTTT. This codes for CSVVSSDIDTQYF.

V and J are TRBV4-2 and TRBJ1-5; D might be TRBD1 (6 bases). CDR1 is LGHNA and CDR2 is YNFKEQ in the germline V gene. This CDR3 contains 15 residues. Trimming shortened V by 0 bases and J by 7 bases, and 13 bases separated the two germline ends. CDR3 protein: CASSQDRTEFQPQHF. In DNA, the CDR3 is TGTGCCAGCAGCCAAGATCGGACAGAATTCCAGCCCCAGCATTTT.

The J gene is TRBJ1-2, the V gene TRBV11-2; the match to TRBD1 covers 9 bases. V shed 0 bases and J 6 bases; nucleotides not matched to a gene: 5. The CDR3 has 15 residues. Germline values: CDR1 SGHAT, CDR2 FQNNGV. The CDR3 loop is CASSLDSQGADGYTF. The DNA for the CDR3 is TGTGCCAGCAGCTTAGACTCACAGGGGGCAGATGGCTACACCTTC.

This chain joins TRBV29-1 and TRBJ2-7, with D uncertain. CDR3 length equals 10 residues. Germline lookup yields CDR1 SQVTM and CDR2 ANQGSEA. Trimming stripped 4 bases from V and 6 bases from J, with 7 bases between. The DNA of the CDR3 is TGCAGCGTTGCGTGGGGCGAGCAGTACTTC. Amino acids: CSVAWGEQYF.

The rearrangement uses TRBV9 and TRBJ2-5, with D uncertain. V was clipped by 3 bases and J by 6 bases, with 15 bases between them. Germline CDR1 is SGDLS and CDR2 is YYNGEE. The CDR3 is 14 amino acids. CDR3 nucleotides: TGTGCCAGCAGCGAAGACACTAATCGGCAGACCCAGTACTTC. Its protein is CASSEDTNRQTQYF.

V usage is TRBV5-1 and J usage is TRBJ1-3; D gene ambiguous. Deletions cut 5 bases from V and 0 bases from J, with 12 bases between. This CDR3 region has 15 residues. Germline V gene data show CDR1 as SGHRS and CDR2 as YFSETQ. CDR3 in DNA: TGCGCCAGCAGGGGCGTAGGCCGCTCTGGAAACACCATATATTTT. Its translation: CASRGVGRSGNTIYF.